This T cell receptor (beta chain) was sequenced for a study of T cell responses to AZD1222 COVID-19 vaccine. The table came from immunoSEQ multiplex PCR; TCRdb's copy has only in-frame clones and leaves some out. There are 160,000 or so clones in the sample; roughly 90% occur only once, and roughly 4.3% lies in the top ten. The source material was peripheral blood, sampled 28 days after the second AZD1222 dose. The receptor's source is an adult who received the AZD1222 COVID-19 vaccine.

The CDR3, as DNA: TGTGCCAGCAGCTTAGCTAGGGGGACGAACACCGGGGAGCTGTTTTTT. It is translated as CASSLARGTNTGELFF. V usage is TRBV7-9 and J usage is TRBJ2-2; maybe TRBD1 (6 bases). This CDR3 spans 16 amino acids. Germline-derived CDR1 and CDR2 are SEHNR and FQNEAQ (reference sequence). V lost 0 bases and J lost 0, with 8 bases in between. Full variable domain (outside the CDR3, taken from reference TRBV7-9 and TRBJ2-2): DTGVSQNPRHKITKRGQNVTFRCDPISEHNRLYWYRQTLGQGPEFLTYFQNEAQLEKSRLLSDRFSAERPKGSFSTLEIQRTEQGDSAMYLCASSLARGTNTGELFFGEGSRLTVL.